The sequence of this T cell receptor (beta chain) was determined in a study of human T cells and chemical hapten exposure. Study at large: Yields of TCR per sample differed, chiefly owing to small differences in pooled library volume. General study results and limits: DPC sensitization produced no change in TCRs with frequency above 1 in 1000.

Original data processing: The number of TCRs in each sample had a median of about 96,000 and spanned about 20,000 to 700,000. One entry per CDR3 protein, called by TCRdb with MiXCR from the RACE reads. V and J calls and clone size were set by TCRdb, not the authors. Here the sample spans 130,000 or so distinct CDR3 sequences, approximately 9.5% being singletons. The CDR3 runs 17 residues. With 6 bases removed from V and 0 bases from J, the gap between germline ends came to 18 bases. CDR1 and CDR2 from the germline V gene are LNHDA and SQIVND (reference sequence). This sample's time point: healthy volunteer bleed at 2 weeks. Whole blood, unfractionated, served as the material for total RNA extraction. As to this clonotype: What it recognizes is unknown.

The chain has TRBV19 and TRBJ1-5; unclear D gene. The source material was whole blood. This receptor was identified in a male donor in good health. Some clones in this sample may be carry-over from other donors' samples. The CDR3 protein is CASRSHSGDPSNQPQHF. The CDR3, as DNA: TGTGCCAGTAGATCCCATTCCGGGGATCCTAGCAATCAGCCCCAGCATTTT.